A single sample is the source of the 22 T cell receptor beta chains below, sequenced in a study of T cell responses to AZD1222 COVID-19 vaccine. The assay was immunoSEQ multiplex PCR, and TCRdb's table has in-frame clones only and misses some. The data contain about 140,000 clones, approximately 93% of them singletons. The source was peripheral blood, collected on day 0 of MenACWY control vaccination. These receptors were taken from an adult in good health.

The rearrangement joins TRBV9 to TRBJ1-2; D gene ambiguous. Germline V gene data show CDR1 as SGDLS and CDR2 as YYNGEE. This CDR3 contains 13 residues. The V end lost 5 bases, the J end lost 2 bases, and 10 bases lay between the germline ends. The CDR3: CASSTRGNYGYTF. The CDR3 bases are TGTGCCAGCAGTACCCGAGGAAACTATGGCTACACCTTC. Variable domain in full (rest from reference TRBV9 and TRBJ1-2): DSGVTQTPKHLITATGQRVTLRCSPRSGDLSVYWYQQSLDQGLQFLIQYYNGEERAKGNILERFSAQQFPDLHSELNLSSLELGDSALYFCASSTRGNYGYTFGSGTRLTVV.

This clone appeared once. CDR3 in amino acids: CASSPGQGATGYTF. Here the CDR3 DNA reads TGTGCCAGCAGCCCCGGACAGGGGGCGACGGGCTACACCTTC. The chain is built from TRBV7-9 and TRBJ1-2; 11 positions match TRBD1. The CDR3 has 14 amino acids. Germline V CDR1 and CDR2: SEHNR, FQNEAQ (reference sequence). V dropped 5 bases and J dropped 8; count of bases not matched to a gene: 7. The full variable domain, its missing parts supplied by reference TRBV7-9 and TRBJ1-2, is DTGVSQNPRHKITKRGQNVTFRCDPISEHNRLYWYRQTLGQGPEFLTYFQNEAQLEKSRLLSDRFSAERPKGSFSTLEIQRTEQGDSAMYLCASSPGQGATGYTFGSGTRLTVV.

The chain links TRBV5-8 to TRBJ2-4; 9 bases match TRBD1. Germline V gene lookup returns CDR1 SGHTS and CDR2 YDEGEE. This CDR3 is 14 amino acids long. Trimming at V came to 4 bases and at J to 10 bases, leaving 9 bases not matched to a gene. As DNA, the CDR3 is TGTGCCAGCAGCCATAGGGGACAGGGAAAAATTCAGTACTTC. This encodes CASSHRGQGKIQYF.

This rearrangement joins TRBV7-3 to TRBJ2-7, with 8 bases lining up with TRBD2. Trimming at V came to 6 bases and at J to 2 bases, leaving 6 bases not matched to a gene. Germline V gene data show CDR1 as SGHTA and CDR2 as FQGTGA. The CDR3 extends over 14 amino acids. Here the CDR3 reads CASREAAGAYEQYF. The CDR3 DNA reads as TGTGCCAGCAGGGAGGCAGCGGGGGCCTACGAGCAGTACTTC.

The chain uses TRBV12-3 or TRBV12-4 and TRBJ1-1; no definite D call. V gave up 3 bases and J gave up 1 base, with 3 bases separating them. This CDR3 spans 12 amino acids. The CDR3 DNA follows: TGTGCCAGCAGTTTCAGGAACACTGAAGCTTTCTTT. Its translation: CASSFRNTEAFF.

The CDR3 loop is CASTEGGTDTQYF. DNA of the CDR3: TGTGCCAGCACTGAAGGGGGCACAGATACGCAGTATTTT. V usage is TRBV18 and J usage is TRBJ2-3; a weak D match, TRBD1 (5 bases). The CDR3 is 13 amino acids. The germline CDR1 and CDR2 sequences are KGHSH and LQKENI. Trimming took off 8 bases at V and 1 base at J, with 10 bases between the two ends.

The V call is TRBV28, the J call TRBJ2-1; D uncertain. V was shortened by 6 bases and J by 2 bases, with 8 bases between the two germline ends. Germline V gene lookup returns CDR1 MDHEN and CDR2 SYDVKM. This CDR3 comprises 13 residues. CDR3 DNA: TGTGCCAGCAGCCCCAGTCCCTACAATGAGCAGTTCTTC. Amino acid sequence: CASSPSPYNEQFF.

On this clone: Its ends do not fully match the called genes, so a read error is possible. This chain joins TRBV12-3 or TRBV12-4 and TRBJ1-1, with D maybe TRBD1 (6 bases). The CDR3 extends over 12 amino acids. The CDR3: CASSFPNTGQYF. The CDR3 DNA follows: TGTGCCAGCAGTTTCCCGAATACTGGACAGTACTTT.

This chain connects TRBV6-4 to TRBJ2-2; 8 nucleotides align to TRBD2. This CDR3 has 15 residues. J lost 2 bases, V lost 2 bases, and 1 base had no gene match. The germline CDR1 and CDR2 sequences are MRHNA and SNTAGT. In DNA form, the CDR3 reads TGTGCCAGCAGTGACACTAGCGGTAACACCGGGGAGCTGTTTTTT. Its translation is CASSDTSGNTGELFF.

This clone was found once. The rearrangement links TRBV4-1 to TRBJ2-3, with 8 bases lining up with TRBD1. The CDR3 consists of 17 residues. Germline CDR1 reads MGHRA; CDR2 reads YSYEKL. Trimming removed 1 base from V and 7 bases from J; junction bases left unmatched: 13. CDR3 sequence reads: CASSQARTGTGGYTQYF. The CDR3 nucleotides are TGCGCCAGCAGCCAAGCACGCACCGGGACAGGCGGGTATACGCAGTATTTT.

This clone was seen more than once but under ten times. The chain carries TRBV28 and TRBJ2-5, with D uncertain. This CDR3 is 15 amino acids long. The V gene lost 1 base and the J gene lost 2 bases, with 11 bases spanning the gap. The V gene's germline CDR1 is MDHEN and CDR2 SYDVKM. The CDR3 reads CASSLSPPNQETQYF. CDR3 nucleotide sequence: TGTGCCAGCAGTTTATCCCCACCGAATCAAGAGACCCAGTACTTC.

The rearrangement uses TRBV5-4 and TRBJ2-1; no clear D. The germline V and J ends were trimmed by 0 bases and 6 bases, with 7 bases remaining between them. The length of the CDR3 is 13 residues. The germline gives CDR1 SGHNT, CDR2 YYREEE (reference sequence). The CDR3 reads CASSLGQPNEQFF. In DNA, the CDR3 is TGTGCCAGCAGCTTGGGGCAGCCCAATGAGCAGTTCTTC.

V gene TRBV28 combines with J gene TRBJ2-7; tentative D call: TRBD2 (5 bases). Germline V CDR1 and CDR2: MDHEN, SYDVKM. Trimming left V 6 bases short and J 3 bases short, with 9 bases between. The CDR3 runs to 12 residues. The CDR3 sequence: CASSLEGYEQYF. Here the CDR3 DNA reads TGTGCCAGCAGCCTAGAGGGCTACGAGCAGTACTTC.

Comment on this clone: One end of the junction does not line up with germline, which may come from a read error. V is TRBV18 and J is TRBJ1-5; a weak D match, TRBD1 (5 bases). This CDR3 is built from 13 residues. Germline-derived CDR1 and CDR2 are KGHSH and LQKENI. The CDR3 here is CASSPERAGLINF. In DNA, the CDR3 is TGTGCCAGCTCACCTGAGCGAGCGGGACTGATAAATTTT.

In nucleotides, the CDR3 is TGTGCCAGCATTAGGACAGGTCACTCTGGAAACACCATATATTTT. Translating it yields CASIRTGHSGNTIYF. The chain employs TRBV6-5 and TRBJ1-3; 7 bases are a match to TRBD1. The CDR3 is 15 residues long. Germline loops: CDR1 MNHEY, CDR2 SVGAGI. The junction had 6 bases not matched to a gene; V was cut back by 7 bases and J by 0 bases.

The chain uses TRBV30 and TRBJ1-5, with D uncertain. CDR1 is GTSNPN, CDR2 SVGIG, per germline (reference sequence). V was shortened by 3 bases and J by 5 bases, with 17 bases between the two germline ends. The CDR3 totals 15 residues. The CDR3 region is CAWSRRSVRDQPQHF. The DNA of the CDR3 is TGTGCCTGGAGCCGCCGGTCCGTTCGAGATCAGCCCCAGCATTTT.

The chain is built from TRBV19 and TRBJ2-7, with 7 bases fitting TRBD2. Germline CDR1 reads LNHDA; CDR2 reads SQIVND (reference sequence). V shed 5 bases, J shed 3 bases, and the junction held 4 bases outside the gene matches. The CDR3 runs to 13 residues. The DNA of the CDR3 is TGTGCCAGTAGTTTCTCGGGAGGCTACGAGCAGTACTTC. It yields the protein CASSFSGGYEQYF.

V gene TRBV7-2 combines with J gene TRBJ1-2; D is unresolved. The germline V and J ends were trimmed by 1 base and 4 bases, with 13 bases remaining between them. The CDR3 consists of 15 residues. Germline values: CDR1 SGHTA, CDR2 FQGNSA. This CDR3 is CASSLVNSIGYGYTF. DNA of the CDR3: TGTGCCAGCAGCTTAGTTAACTCCATTGGCTATGGCTACACCTTC.

The chain carries TRBV5-1 and TRBJ1-2; tentatively, D is TRBD1 (5 bases). The germline V gene has CDR1 SGHRS and CDR2 YFSETQ. CDR3 length: 14 residues. Trimming left V 1 base short and J 7 bases short, with 14 bases between. CDR3 bases: TGCGCCAGCAGCTTGCAAACCGGGACCGGTGGCTACACCTTC. Its protein is CASSLQTGTGGYTF.

V and J are TRBV6-5 and TRBJ1-1; a weak D match, TRBD1 (6 bases). There are 12 residues in the CDR3. Germline V gene lookup returns CDR1 MNHEY and CDR2 SVGAGI. Trimming took 10 bases from V and 5 from J, leaving 14 bases between them. CDR3 sequence (DNA): TGTGCCACCGGCAGGGGAGGGACTGAAGCTTTCTTT. This sequence encodes CATGRGGTEAFF.

V is TRBV3-1 (or the pseudogene TRBV3-2) and J is TRBJ2-7, with TRBD2 identical over 9 bases. This CDR3 has 15 residues. Per the germline V gene, CDR1 is LGHDT and CDR2 is YNNKEL (reference sequence). V lost 3 bases to trimming and J lost 5 bases; unmatched junction nucleotides: 8. Written as DNA, the CDR3 is TGTGCCAGCAGCCATGCGGGCGGGAGGGCCAACGAGCAGTACTTC. This codes for CASSHAGGRANEQYF.

This chain connects TRBV5-5 to TRBJ2-7; D ambiguous. Germline values: CDR1 SGHKS, CDR2 YYEKEE (reference sequence). V dropped 0 bases and J dropped 2 bases, with 9 bases sitting between them. This CDR3 is 14 amino acids long. DNA of the CDR3: TGTGCCAGCAGCTTGGAGTGGAGCGCCTACGAGCAGTACTTC. This sequence encodes CASSLEWSAYEQYF.